The 21 T cell receptor beta chains in this list originate from one sample, sequenced in a study of cytomegalovirus exposure and HLA in healthy donors. Primers for the PCR totalled 60 Vbeta and 13 Jbeta. Assay used: immunoSEQ multiplex PCR; TCRdb lists only in-frame clones, some missing. The top ten hold approximately 6.1% of the sample, which has more than 140,000 clones, roughly four fifths seen once. Sequencing was carried out using PBMCs. All receptors derive from a man aged 25-40 years in good health and CMV-seropositive.

The chain recombines TRBV7-9 with TRBJ2-7, with 9 nucleotides matching TRBD1. V dropped 2 bases and J dropped 7; count of bases not matched to a gene: 15. Germline values: CDR1 SEHNR, CDR2 FQNEAQ (reference sequence). CDR3 size: 17 residues. This CDR3 reads CASSLLSGGTGRGEQYF. The CDR3 bases are TGTGCCAGCAGCTTATTGTCAGGGGGGACAGGGAGAGGTGAGCAGTACTTC. Looking up the rest from reference TRBV7-9 and TRBJ2-7 gives the full variable domain: DTGVSQNPRHKITKRGQNVTFRCDPISEHNRLYWYRQTLGQGPEFLTYFQNEAQLEKSRLLSDRFSAERPKGSFSTLEIQRTEQGDSAMYLCASSLLSGGTGRGEQYFGPGTRLTVT.

This chain joins TRBV5-4 and TRBJ2-5; 8 bases map to TRBD1. The tail of the sequence fits TRBJ2-7 better, so the J call may be wrong. CDR1 and CDR2 from the germline V gene are SGHNT and YYREEE (reference sequence). The CDR3 has 14 amino acids. Here the CDR3 DNA reads TGTGCCAGCAGCTTGGACAGGGGGGTCCTCGAGCAGTACTTC. Amino acids: CASSLDRGVLEQYF.

The chain uses TRBV2 and TRBJ2-3; D is perhaps TRBD2 (5 bases). V was pared by 6 bases and J by 0 bases, with 19 bases between. In germline, CDR1 is SNHLY, CDR2 FYNNEI. This CDR3 spans 17 amino acids. CDR3 nucleotides: TGTGCCAGCAGACCCTTAGTCGCGGAGGCTAGCACAGATACGCAGTATTTT. Its translation is CASRPLVAEASTDTQYF.

This clone has a single count. The rearrangement links TRBV27 to TRBJ2-2, with no clear D. The CDR3 is 13 amino acids. Trimming stripped 3 bases from V and 7 bases from J, with 9 bases between. The V gene's germline CDR1 is MNHEY and CDR2 SMNVEV (reference sequence). In DNA form, the CDR3 reads TGTGCCAGCAGTTTGTCTTCGGGCGGGGAGCTGTTTTTT. Amino acid sequence: CASSLSSGGELFF.

The chain employs TRBV18 and TRBJ2-1; D call uncertain. The CDR3 sequence is 14 residues long. Trimming pared 1 base from V and 4 bases from J, leaving 8 bases between. The germline V gene has CDR1 KGHSH and CDR2 LQKENI. CDR3 in DNA: TGTGCCAGCTCACCACATGAACAGTACAATGAGCAGTTCTTC. Translating gives CASSPHEQYNEQFF. The variable domain in full, completed from reference TRBV18 and TRBJ2-1, reads NAGVMQNPRHLVRRRGQEARLRCSPMKGHSHVYWYRQLPEEGLKFMVYLQKENIIDESGMPKERFSAEFPKEGPSILRIQQVVRGDSAAYFCASSPHEQYNEQFFGPGTRLTVL.

This sequence joins TRBV5-5 and TRBJ2-1; 8 bases match TRBD2. The CDR3 length is 16 residues. Losses at the gene ends were 2 bases for V and 3 bases for J; bases not matched to a gene: 7. Looked up from germline, CDR1 is SGHKS and CDR2 is YYEKEE (reference sequence). CDR3 sequence: CASSLGLAGIYNEQFF. The CDR3 DNA is TGTGCCAGCAGCTTAGGTTTAGCGGGAATCTACAATGAGCAGTTCTTC.

The chain uses TRBV19 and TRBJ1-2; D is unresolved. This CDR3 has 15 amino acids. The germline gives CDR1 LNHDA, CDR2 SQIVND (reference sequence). V was pared by 1 base and J by 2 bases, with 11 bases between. This CDR3 is CASSIGRDGNYGYTF. CDR3 sequence (DNA): TGTGCCAGTAGTATAGGACGGGATGGAAACTATGGCTACACCTTC.

The rearrangement uses TRBV7-2 and TRBJ2-7, with 12 bases fitting TRBD2. The CDR3 runs 14 residues. V gave up 2 bases and J gave up 4 bases; unmatched junction bases: 0. Germline values: CDR1 SGHTA, CDR2 FQGNSA. The CDR3 DNA follows: TGTGCCAGCAGCTTAACTAGCGGGAGGTACGAGCAGTACTTC. Its protein product is CASSLTSGRYEQYF.

This chain connects TRBV7-9 to TRBJ2-7, with D possibly being TRBD1 (5 bases). Per the germline V gene, CDR1 is SEHNR and CDR2 is FQNEAQ (reference sequence). There are 14 residues in the CDR3. V was clipped by 3 bases and J by 4 bases, with 13 bases between them. The CDR3 region is CASSLAGSGYEQYF. Here the CDR3 DNA reads TGTGCCAGCAGCTTGGCAGGGTCAGGTTACGAGCAGTACTTC.

The chain combines TRBV9 with TRBJ1-1, with D possibly being TRBD1 (6 bases). The CDR3 consists of 14 residues. Trimming took off 3 bases at V and 1 base at J, with 10 bases between the two ends. Per germline, CDR1 SGDLS and CDR2 YYNGEE. CDR3 sequence (DNA): TGTGCCAGCAGCGCAGGGGAGACGAACACTGAAGCTTTCTTT. It yields the protein CASSAGETNTEAFF.

The chain couples TRBV10-3 to TRBJ2-1; 14 positions match TRBD2. V trimming: 2 bases; J trimming: 14 bases; junction bases outside the gene matches: 2. The germline V gene encodes CDR1 ENHRY and CDR2 SYGVKD. The CDR3 covers 13 residues. CDR3 sequence reads: CAISEETSGREFF. DNA of the CDR3: TGTGCCATCAGTGAGGAGACTAGCGGGAGGGAGTTCTTC.

This chain joins TRBV6-5 and TRBJ1-4; 9 bases are shared with TRBD1. Unmatched junction bases numbered 3, after V lost 4 bases and J lost 0 bases. Germline assignment: CDR1 MNHEY and CDR2 SVGAGI. There are 16 residues in the CDR3. The CDR3 coding sequence is TGTGCCAGCAGTTCCCGACAGGGGGCAACTAATGAAAAACTGTTTTTT. Encoded protein: CASSSRQGATNEKLFF.

The chain has TRBV28 and TRBJ1-2; 7 bases align to TRBD1. Germline trimming cut 6 bases from V and 7 bases from J; bases unmatched to any gene: 11. CDR1 and CDR2 from the germline V gene are MDHEN and SYDVKM. CDR3 length: 14 residues. In nucleotides, the CDR3 is TGTGCCAGCAGCTTTCGGACAGGCCGAGGTGGCTACACCTTC. Translating it yields CASSFRTGRGGYTF.

The CDR3 sequence: CASEGANYGYTF. Written as DNA, the CDR3 is TGTGCCAGCGAGGGAGCTAACTATGGCTACACCTTC. This chain connects TRBV28 to TRBJ1-2; D call uncertain. The CDR3 consists of 12 residues. Germline values: CDR1 MDHEN, CDR2 SYDVKM. The V and J ends lost 8 bases and 0 bases respectively, with 7 bases between them.

Of note for this clone: The same CDR3 arises from other DNA sequences in this sample as well. J is TRBJ1-1 and V is TRBV7-8; D not certain. Between the trimmed V and J ends, which lost 5 bases and 1 base, there was a span of 2 bases. This CDR3 is 11 amino acids long. Germline V gene data show CDR1 as SGHVS and CDR2 as FQNEAQ. CDR3 in amino acids: CASSQNTEAFF. CDR3 in DNA: TGTGCCAGCAGCCAGAACACTGAAGCTTTCTTT.

This clone was detected once. The chain couples TRBV7-9 to TRBJ2-7, with 9 bases matching TRBD1. The germline V gene has CDR1 SEHNR and CDR2 FQNEAQ (reference sequence). This CDR3 has 14 residues. V shed 2 bases, J shed 6 bases, and the junction held 5 bases outside the gene matches. CDR3 protein: CASSLSTGGLEQYF. The CDR3 DNA reads TGTGCCAGCAGCTTATCGACAGGGGGACTCGAGCAGTACTTC. Variable domain in full (rest from reference TRBV7-9 and TRBJ2-7): DTGVSQNPRHKITKRGQNVTFRCDPISEHNRLYWYRQTLGQGPEFLTYFQNEAQLEKSRLLSDRFSAERPKGSFSTLEIQRTEQGDSAMYLCASSLSTGGLEQYFGPGTRLTVT.

The chain joins TRBV4-2 to TRBJ2-2; 14 positions agree with TRBD2. J was trimmed by 7 bases and V by 4 bases; bases with no gene match: 8. The CDR3 has 17 residues. Germline CDR1 is LGHNA and CDR2 is YNFKEQ. The CDR3 is CASSPGTSGRFGGELFF. In DNA form, the CDR3 reads TGTGCCAGCAGCCCAGGGACTAGCGGGAGATTCGGCGGGGAGCTGTTTTTT.

This sequence joins TRBV15 and TRBJ2-2; D is unclear. The germline gives CDR1 LNHNV, CDR2 YYDKDF (reference sequence). CDR3 length: 11 residues. Trimming took off 6 bases at V and 5 bases at J, with 4 bases between the two ends. The DNA of the CDR3 is TGTGCCACCAGAGCTACCGGGGAGCTGTTTTTT. It codes for CATRATGELFF.

The chain uses TRBV29-1 and TRBJ2-5; 10 bases line up with TRBD2. The germline CDR1 and CDR2 sequences are SQVTM and ANQGSEA. V lost 7 bases and J lost 4; bases outside the gene matches: 3. The CDR3 sequence is 12 residues long. In nucleotides, the CDR3 is TGCAGCGCCGTAGCGGGGGGAGAGACCCAGTACTTC. It encodes CSAVAGGETQYF.

V and J are TRBV5-6 and TRBJ2-3, with D perhaps TRBD2 (5 bases). The germline gives CDR1 SGHDT, CDR2 YYEEEE. The CDR3 has 14 residues. V shed 4 bases and J shed 3 bases, with 12 bases lying between them. In DNA, the CDR3 is TGTGCCAGCAGCCAACTAGTCTCGACAGATACGCAGTATTTT. Amino acids: CASSQLVSTDTQYF. The full variable domain, in which reference TRBV5-6 and TRBJ2-3 provide the parts outside the CDR3, is DAGVTQSPTHLIKTRGQQVTLRCSPKSGHDTVSWYQQALGQGPQFIFQYYEEEERQRGNFPDRFSGHQFPNYSSELNVNALLLGDSALYLCASSQLVSTDTQYFGPGTRLTVL.

This clone was detected only once. The genes are TRBV11-2 and TRBJ2-1, with 10 bases identical to TRBD2. Germline V gene data show CDR1 as SGHAT and CDR2 as FQNNGV. The ends lost 2 bases at V and 2 bases at J; junction bases unmatched: 6. The length of the CDR3 is 17 residues. Here the CDR3 DNA reads TGTGCCAGCAGCTTAAGATTAGCGGGAGGACCCTACAATGAGCAGTTCTTC. This codes for CASSLRLAGGPYNEQFF.